These 27 T cell receptor beta chains originate from one sample sequenced in a study of OX40 agonist ivuxolimab in advanced cancers. The repertoire was sequenced with immunoSEQ multiplex PCR; TCRdb's copy has only in-frame clones and lacks some. The sample contains roughly 11,000 clones, under 90% of which appear only once. The sample was CD4+ or CD8+ T cells sorted from blood, taken in a trial of the OX40 agonist ivuxolimab. These receptors were taken from an adult with an advanced solid tumor such as melanoma, head and neck, liver or kidney cancer.

The chain recombines TRBV2 with TRBJ2-3; the match to TRBD2 covers 11 bases. The CDR3 extends over 15 amino acids. Germline V gene data show CDR1 as SNHLY and CDR2 as FYNNEI. V shed 7 bases and J 4 bases; nucleotides not matched to a gene: 7. In DNA, the CDR3 is TGTGCCAGCATCCGAACTAGCGGGGGATCAGATACGCAGTATTTT. Protein product: CASIRTSGGSDTQYF.

V is TRBV5-1 and J is TRBJ1-1; no firm D call. Germline-derived CDR1 and CDR2 are SGHRS and YFSETQ. This CDR3 spans 16 amino acids. V lost 2 bases to trimming and J lost 0 bases, with 14 bases between them. CDR3 DNA: TGCGCCAGCAGCTTTCTATCAGGTGGTCTGAACACTGAAGCTTTCTTT. It specifies CASSFLSGGLNTEAFF.

The chain links TRBV18 to TRBJ2-2, with a possible D match to TRBD1 (5 bases). Germline CDR1 is KGHSH and CDR2 is LQKENI. The CDR3 is made up of 14 amino acids. With 2 bases removed from V and 1 base from J, the gap between germline ends came to 5 bases. DNA for the CDR3: TGTGCCAGCTCACCAACAGGGAACACCGGGGAGCTGTTTTTT. It is translated as CASSPTGNTGELFF.

The chain is built from TRBV9 and TRBJ1-1, with 7 nucleotides matching TRBD1. Germline V gene sequence: CDR1 SGDLS, CDR2 YYNGEE. Trimming cost V 4 bases and J 1 base; bases outside gene matches: 4. The CDR3 spans 14 residues. The CDR3 is CASSTGQQNTEAFF. The CDR3 DNA follows: TGTGCCAGCAGCACGGGACAGCAGAACACTGAAGCTTTCTTT.

The chain employs TRBV9 and TRBJ2-2; 8 nucleotides agree with TRBD1. Germline trimming cut 4 bases from V and 2 bases from J; bases unmatched to any gene: 4. The germline gives CDR1 SGDLS, CDR2 YYNGEE. There are 15 residues in the CDR3. The CDR3, as DNA: TGTGCCAGCAGCCCCGGGACAGGCAACACCGGGGAGCTGTTTTTT. Amino acid sequence: CASSPGTGNTGELFF.

The chain couples TRBV6-5 to TRBJ1-5, with D perhaps matching TRBD1 (5 bases). The CDR3 sequence is 14 residues long. Germline-derived CDR1 and CDR2 are MNHEY and SVGAGI. The germline V and J ends were trimmed by 8 bases and 3 bases, with 14 bases remaining between them. CDR3 residues: CASRGPGSNQPQHF. The CDR3 bases are TGTGCCAGCCGCGGGCCAGGGTCCAATCAGCCCCAGCATTTT.

The chain couples TRBV7-9 to TRBJ1-1; 7 bases are shared with TRBD1. The V gene's germline CDR1 is SEHNR and CDR2 FQNEAQ (reference sequence). J gave up 12 bases and V 5 bases, and 6 bases lay outside the gene matches. There are 11 residues in the CDR3. CDR3 in amino acids: CASSRGPGSFF. The CDR3 nucleotides are TGTGCCAGCAGCAGGGGGCCTGGGTCTTTCTTT.

The rearrangement joins TRBV2 to TRBJ1-5; tentatively, D is TRBD1 (5 bases). V gave up 10 bases and J gave up 8 bases, with 24 bases separating them. Germline V gives CDR1 SNHLY, CDR2 FYNNEI. The CDR3 covers 15 residues. The CDR3 is CATCPGPPLTEPQHF. In nucleotides, the CDR3 is TGTGCCACCTGTCCGGGACCGCCCTTAACGGAGCCCCAGCATTTT. Variable domain in full (rest from reference TRBV2 and TRBJ1-5): EPEVTQTPSHQVTQMGQEVILRCVPISNHLYFYWYRQILGQKVEFLVSFYNNEISEKSEIFDDQFSVERPDGSNFTLKIRSTKLEDSAMYFCATCPGPPLTEPQHFGDGTRLSIL.

The chain combines TRBV2 with TRBJ1-5; D gene ambiguous. V was shortened by 6 bases and J by 3 bases, with 12 bases between the two germline ends. The CDR3 spans 14 residues. CDR1 SNHLY and CDR2 FYNNEI come from the germline V gene. CDR3 DNA: TGTGCCAGCAGGGAGGGAAGCTTCAATCAGCCCCAGCATTTT. The encoded protein is CASREGSFNQPQHF.

This chain links TRBV6-5 with TRBJ1-1, with TRBD1 identical over 7 bases. This CDR3 contains 14 residues. The germline CDR1 and CDR2 sequences are MNHEY and SVGAGI. The V segment lost 2 bases and the J segment 6 bases; nucleotides outside the gene matches: 6. DNA of the CDR3: TGTGCCAGCAGTTACCGGGGACAGCCCTCTGAAGCTTTCTTT. Residues: CASSYRGQPSEAFF.

This chain connects TRBV21-1 to TRBJ1-4; TRBD1 reflects the table's D call only, with no check against the DNA. TRBV21-1 is tagged as a pseudogene. The CDR3 is 17 amino acids. In nucleotides, the CDR3 is TGTGCCAGCAGCAAAGTGTGGCTCAAGTCAACTAATGAAAAACTGTTTTTT. Translated, it gives CASSKVWLKSTNEKLFF.

The rearrangement uses TRBV4-1 and TRBJ2-2; D possibly uses TRBD1 or TRBD2 (5 bases each). This CDR3 has 13 amino acids. The germline V gene encodes CDR1 MGHRA and CDR2 YSYEKL. Between the trimmed V and J ends, which lost 4 bases and 11 bases, there was a span of 14 bases. Written as DNA, the CDR3 is TGCGCCAGCAGCCTACCGGGGCTTAGCGAGCTGTTTTTT. Translated: CASSLPGLSELFF.

This chain joins TRBV7-9 and TRBJ2-7; TRBD2 is a possible D gene (6 bases). Per germline, CDR1 SEHNR and CDR2 FQNEAQ (reference sequence). V was shortened by 5 bases and J by 1 base, with 9 bases between the two germline ends. The length of the CDR3 is 13 residues. Here the CDR3 reads CASSVGGSYEQYF. The CDR3 DNA reads as TGTGCCAGCAGCGTAGGAGGGTCCTACGAGCAGTACTTC.

The V call is TRBV19, the J call TRBJ2-1, with 7 bases that match TRBD1. In germline, CDR1 is LNHDA, CDR2 SQIVND (reference sequence). The CDR3 runs 15 residues. V dropped 7 bases and J dropped 2; count of bases not matched to a gene: 8. The CDR3 sequence: CASIRDSDTYNEQFF. The CDR3 nucleotides are TGTGCCAGTATCCGGGACAGTGACACCTACAATGAGCAGTTCTTC.

The V gene is TRBV5-3, the J gene TRBJ2-5; 8 nucleotides line up with TRBD1. TRBV5-3 is sorted into the ORF group, with uncertain function. The CDR3 length is 15 residues. Unmatched junction bases numbered 13, after V lost 8 bases and J lost 4 bases. CDR3 in amino acids: CASSRSTGDGETQYF. In DNA, the CDR3 is TGTGCCAGCAGCCGATCGACAGGGGATGGAGAGACCCAGTACTTC.

J is TRBJ1-1 and V is TRBV6-5; tentatively, D is TRBD1 (5 bases). V was trimmed by 1 base and J by 2 bases, leaving 8 bases between them. This CDR3 comprises 14 residues. Germline V gene data show CDR1 as MNHEY and CDR2 as SVGAGI. In DNA form, the CDR3 reads TGTGCCAGCAGTTACTACGGGGGTAACACTGAAGCTTTCTTT. This gives the protein CASSYYGGNTEAFF.

A single count supports this clone. The chain recombines TRBV19 with TRBJ2-1; possibly TRBD1 for D (5 bases). V lost 6 bases, J lost 4 bases, and 7 bases lay in between. The CDR3 spans 12 residues. CDR1 and CDR2 from the germline V gene are LNHDA and SQIVND (reference sequence). In DNA, the CDR3 is TGTGCCAGTAGCACAGGTTACAATGAGCAGTTCTTC. Translation gives CASSTGYNEQFF.

This chain joins TRBV27 and TRBJ1-5, with D possibly being TRBD1 (6 bases). CDR1 is MNHEY and CDR2 is SMNVEV in the germline V gene (reference sequence). The CDR3 runs to 15 residues. V was trimmed by 5 bases and J by 0 bases, leaving 11 bases between them. This CDR3 reads CASSNGQLSNQPQHF. The CDR3 region has the DNA TGTGCCAGCAGTAACGGACAGCTTAGCAATCAGCCCCAGCATTTT.

V usage is TRBV19 and J usage is TRBJ1-1; no firm D call. The V gene's germline CDR1 is LNHDA and CDR2 SQIVND (reference sequence). CDR3 size: 11 residues. V was trimmed by 5 bases and J by 3 bases, leaving 4 bases between them. Here the CDR3 DNA reads TGTGCCAGTAGTTGGTACACTGAAGCTTTCTTT. This codes for CASSWYTEAFF. The full variable domain, in which reference TRBV19 and TRBJ1-1 provide the parts outside the CDR3, is DGGITQSPKYLFRKEGQNVTLSCEQNLNHDAMYWYRQDPGQGLRLIYYSQIVNDFQKGDIAEGYSVSREKKESFPLTVTSAQKNPTAFYLCASSWYTEAFFGQGTRLTVV.

V and J are TRBV7-9 and TRBJ1-2; no clear D gene. Germline values: CDR1 SEHNR, CDR2 FQNEAQ (reference sequence). Deletions cut 5 bases from V and 4 bases from J, with 17 bases between. The CDR3 covers 15 residues. In nucleotides, the CDR3 is TGTGCCAGCAGCCTCAATCCCGGCGCAGGCTATGGCTACACCTTC. Protein: CASSLNPGAGYGYTF.

This clone has only a few counts. The V gene is TRBV5-1, the J gene TRBJ2-5; 7 bases agree with TRBD1. With 4 bases clipped from V and 4 bases from J, the junction kept 7 bases outside the gene matches. CDR1 and CDR2 from the germline V gene are SGHRS and YFSETQ. CDR3 length: 14 amino acids. CDR3 in DNA: TGCGCCAGCAGCCCACAGGGGTGGGTAGAGACCCAGTACTTC. It encodes CASSPQGWVETQYF.

The chain has TRBV7-6 and TRBJ2-2; D perhaps matches TRBD1 (6 bases). The CDR3 has 15 amino acids. CDR1 is SGHVS, CDR2 FNYEAQ, per germline. V lost 1 base and J lost 3, with 9 bases in between. CDR3 loop: CASSLVRTDTGELFF. CDR3 nucleotide sequence: TGTGCCAGCAGCTTAGTAAGGACAGACACCGGGGAGCTGTTTTTT.

The chain employs TRBV6-5 and TRBJ1-6; TRBD1 might be the D (5 bases). The CDR3 is made up of 15 amino acids. The germline gives CDR1 MNHEY, CDR2 SVGAGI. V was pared by 6 bases and J by 11 bases, with 20 bases between. CDR3 bases: TGTGCCAGCAGCCCGGGACTCCCTCCTGGGACACCCCTCCACTTT. This translates into CASSPGLPPGTPLHF.

The CDR3: CASNPGTPYYNEQFF. In DNA form, the CDR3 reads TGTGCCAGCAACCCCGGGACACCATATTACAATGAGCAGTTCTTC. The gene calls are TRBV27 and TRBJ2-1; D possibly corresponds to TRBD1 (6 bases). CDR1 MNHEY and CDR2 SMNVEV come from the germline V gene (reference sequence). This CDR3 spans 15 amino acids. Trimming stripped 7 bases from V and 4 bases from J, with 17 bases between.

The chain employs TRBV6-1 and TRBJ1-1, with TRBD1 as a possible D gene (5 bases). The germline V and J ends were trimmed by 2 bases and 1 base, with 11 bases remaining between them. The germline CDR1 and CDR2 sequences are MNHNS and SASEGT. The CDR3 consists of 15 residues. The CDR3 sequence is CASSEWDDRNTEAFF. The CDR3 coding sequence is TGTGCCAGCAGTGAATGGGATGACAGGAACACTGAAGCTTTCTTT.

The genes are TRBV6-1 and TRBJ1-2; 12 positions match TRBD1. From germline, CDR1 is MNHNS and CDR2 SASEGT. Trimming removed 8 bases from V and 7 bases from J; junction bases left unmatched: 8. The CDR3 extends over 14 amino acids. The CDR3 is CASPGDRGLRGYTF. In nucleotides, the CDR3 is TGTGCCAGCCCAGGGGACAGGGGGCTCCGTGGCTACACCTTC.

V is TRBV25-1 and J is TRBJ1-1; D not certain. Germline loops: CDR1 MGHDK, CDR2 SYGVNS. Between the trimmed V and J ends, which lost 0 bases and 3 bases, there was a span of 8 bases. The CDR3 is 14 amino acids. This CDR3 is CASSEYMEDTEAFF. The CDR3 DNA follows: TGTGCCAGCAGTGAATATATGGAAGACACTGAAGCTTTCTTT.